The clone carrying this TCR beta chain was seen at least ten times. Its specificity is not known. CDR1 is ENHRY, CDR2 SYGVKD, per germline. This CDR3 contains 14 residues. V dropped 4 bases and J dropped 1; count of bases not matched to a gene: 4. The data belong to a study of tumor-infiltrating lymphocytes in primary liver carcinoma. Study-level points and caveats: Reduced overlap was seen in tumor-adjacent and tumor-blood pairs versus tumor region pairs.

Co-extracted RNA and DNA came from roughly 20-30 mg of unsorted bulk tissue. Making TCR beta cDNA involved approximately 0.5 ug total RNA and a constant-region primer. Libraries for TCR beta were built through three nested multiplex PCR rounds, which together made up a slightly modified ARM-PCR procedure. PCR rounds one and two used TRBV1-TRBV30 forward primers with a C-beta reverse primer for about 9 cycles each. TCRdb reanalysed the multiplex PCR reads using MiXCR and keeps one entry per CDR3 protein. Of roughly 86,000 distinct CDR3 sequences listed, around 68% are singletons. The source is a man aged 35 to 55 with primary liver carcinoma and hepatitis B virus infection. The V and J genes are TRBV10-3 and TRBJ2-7, with 7 bases identical to TRBD1. The material sequenced was tumor-adjacent normal liver tissue. The CDR3 spells CAISAGTVSYEQYF. Written as DNA, the CDR3 is TGTGCCATCAGTGCCGGGACAGTATCCTACGAGCAGTACTTC.